These 5 T cell receptor beta chains were all obtained from the same sample, sequenced in a study of draining lymph node invasion in breast cancer. MiXCR, applied by TCRdb to the bulk RNA-seq reads, yields one record per CDR3 protein. The profile shows about 4,000 distinct CDR3 sequences, over 65% of them singletons. Cells sorted as CD4+ CD45RA- CD25- were taken as memory conventional CD4 T cells. Sequencing was done on a sample of sorted memory CD4+ effector T cells from a lymph node. The receptors come from a female donor with luminal breast cancer.

The CDR3 DNA reads TGTGCCAGCAGCCGAGGGTCGTGGCAGAACACTGAAGCTTTCTTT. It specifies CASSRGSWQNTEAFF. V and J are TRBV7-8 and TRBJ1-1; no firm D call. CDR1 is SGHVS, CDR2 FQNEAQ, per germline. This CDR3 is built from 15 residues. The V and J ends lost 5 bases and 1 base respectively, with 14 bases between them.

J is TRBJ1-1 and V is TRBV19, with unresolved D. CDR1 and CDR2 (germline): LNHDA, SQIVND (reference sequence). This CDR3 has 13 amino acids. V was pared by 1 base and J by 1 base, with 4 bases between. For the CDR3, the DNA is TGTGCCAGTAGTATAGTATCGAACACTGAAGCTTTCTTT. Protein sequence: CASSIVSNTEAFF.

The chain uses TRBV12-3 or TRBV12-4 and TRBJ1-5, with D hard to call. The CDR3 has 15 amino acids. The germline V and J ends were trimmed by 7 bases and 8 bases, with 21 bases remaining between them. The CDR3 here is CASKSRAAEREPQHF. The DNA for the CDR3 is TGTGCCAGCAAATCTCGGGCCGCCGAACGGGAGCCCCAGCATTTT.

This clonotype was counted a few times. The chain recombines TRBV9 with TRBJ2-1; D perhaps matches TRBD1 (5 bases). This CDR3 region has 18 residues. Germline assignment: CDR1 SGDLS and CDR2 YYNGEE. Trimming shortened V by 0 bases and J by 6 bases, and 22 bases separated the two germline ends. CDR3 in DNA: TGTGCCAGCAGCGTAGATTGGCTGGGCCAGGGTTTCCCCAATGAGCAGTTCTTC. It codes for CASSVDWLGQGFPNEQFF.

The chain's CDR3 is CASSPSGQGASNQPQHF. The CDR3 bases are TGTGCCAGCTCACCAAGTGGACAGGGGGCCTCCAATCAGCCCCAGCATTTT. The rearrangement uses TRBV18 and TRBJ1-5; TRBD1 agrees at 11 bases. The V segment lost 2 bases and the J segment 3 bases; nucleotides outside the gene matches: 6. Germline V gene data show CDR1 as KGHSH and CDR2 as LQKENI. The CDR3 extends over 17 amino acids.